This T cell receptor (beta chain) was recovered during a study of cytomegalovirus exposure and HLA in healthy donors. The germline V gene has CDR1 KGHSH and CDR2 LQKENI. The J segment lost 0 bases and the V segment lost 4 bases, leaving 5 bases of the junction unmatched. The CDR3 sequence is 16 residues long. PCR employed 60 Vbeta and 13 Jbeta primers. Produced via immunoSEQ multiplex PCR; TCRdb's table is partial and in-frame only. The data contain under 200,000 clones, over 80% of them seen just once; the ten biggest clones take up roughly 2%. This clonotype was obtained from a human donor in good health. The genes are TRBV18 and TRBJ2-2, with TRBD1 identical over 7 bases. What was sequenced was PBMCs. The CDR3 sequence: CASSLSGQANTGELFF. The CDR3 DNA is TGTGCCAGCTCACTCTCCGGACAGGCGAACACCGGGGAGCTGTTTTTT.